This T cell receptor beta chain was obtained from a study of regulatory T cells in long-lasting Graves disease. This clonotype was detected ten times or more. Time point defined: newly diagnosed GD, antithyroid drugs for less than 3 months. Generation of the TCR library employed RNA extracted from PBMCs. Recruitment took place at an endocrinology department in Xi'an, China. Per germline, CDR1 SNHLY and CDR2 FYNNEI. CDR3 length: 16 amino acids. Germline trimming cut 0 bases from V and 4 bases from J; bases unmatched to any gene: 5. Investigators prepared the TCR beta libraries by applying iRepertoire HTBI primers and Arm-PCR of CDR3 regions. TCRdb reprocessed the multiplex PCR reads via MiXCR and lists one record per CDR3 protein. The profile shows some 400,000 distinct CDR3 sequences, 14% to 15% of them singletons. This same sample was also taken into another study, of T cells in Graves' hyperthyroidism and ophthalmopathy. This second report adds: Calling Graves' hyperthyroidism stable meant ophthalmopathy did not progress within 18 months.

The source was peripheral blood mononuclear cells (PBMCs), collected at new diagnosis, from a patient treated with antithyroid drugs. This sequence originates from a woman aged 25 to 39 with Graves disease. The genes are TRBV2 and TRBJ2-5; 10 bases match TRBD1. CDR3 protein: CASSEAETGGRETQYF. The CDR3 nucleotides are TGTGCCAGCAGTGAAGCGGAGACAGGGGGCAGAGAGACCCAGTACTTC. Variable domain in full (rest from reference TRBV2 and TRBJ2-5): EPEVTQTPSHQVTQMGQEVILRCVPISNHLYFYWYRQILGQKVEFLVSFYNNEISEKSEIFDDQFSVERPDGSNFTLKIRSTKLEDSAMYFCASSEAETGGRETQYFGPGTRLLVL.